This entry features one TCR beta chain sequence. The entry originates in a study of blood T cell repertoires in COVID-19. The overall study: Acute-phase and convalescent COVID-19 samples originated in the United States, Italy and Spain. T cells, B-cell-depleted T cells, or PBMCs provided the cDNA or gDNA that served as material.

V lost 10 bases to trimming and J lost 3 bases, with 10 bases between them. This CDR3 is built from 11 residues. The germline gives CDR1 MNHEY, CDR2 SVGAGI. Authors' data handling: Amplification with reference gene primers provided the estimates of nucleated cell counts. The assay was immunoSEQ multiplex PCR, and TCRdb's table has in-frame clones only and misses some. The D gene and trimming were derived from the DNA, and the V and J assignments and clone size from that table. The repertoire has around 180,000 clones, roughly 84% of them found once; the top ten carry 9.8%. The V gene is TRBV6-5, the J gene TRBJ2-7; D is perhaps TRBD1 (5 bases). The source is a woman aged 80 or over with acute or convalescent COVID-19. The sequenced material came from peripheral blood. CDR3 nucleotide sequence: TGTGCCACCAGACAGTTCTACGAGCAGTACTTC. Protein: CATRQFYEQYF.